This T cell receptor (beta chain) was recovered during a study of T cells in Graves' hyperthyroidism and ophthalmopathy. This clonotype was counted at least ten times. Its specificity is unknown. Over 18 months, lack of ophthalmopathy progression marked Graves' hyperthyroidism as stable. Patients aged 18 to 65 with hyperthyroidism were newly diagnosed, with duration under 2 months. Germline lookup yields CDR1 ENHRY and CDR2 SYGVKD. CDR3 length: 11 residues. The V end lost 4 bases, the J end lost 11 bases, and 11 bases lay between the germline ends. Study-level findings and limits: The model made its ophthalmopathy prediction, and onset followed a median 6.5 months later.

Amplification targeted TCR beta CDR3 regions from RNA transcripts. A set of HTBI primers served as the primers for a first-round RT-PCR of the TCR CDR3. A single record per CDR3 protein comes from TCRdb applying MiXCR to the multiplex PCR reads. The sample gives approximately 48,000 distinct CDR3 sequences, 45% to 50% of which show up once; roughly a third is in the top ten. The V call is TRBV10-3, the J call TRBJ1-1; possible D gene TRBD1, 5 bases. The sample taken for sequencing was peripheral blood or thyroid tissue (not recorded which). The clonotype originates from a woman in her 50s with Graves' hyperthyroidism. The CDR3 here is CAISGGARAFF. The CDR3 DNA sequence: TGTGCCATCAGTGGCGGGGCGCGGGCTTTCTTT.